A selection of T cell receptor beta chains follows, all from one sample in a study of blood T cell repertoires in COVID-19. Only in-frame clones appear in the TCRdb table, and some are missing; sequencing was by immunoSEQ multiplex PCR. The sample yields approximately 360,000 clones, roughly 90% seen once. Sequencing used PBMCs or T cells enriched from blood (not recorded which). Receptors originate from a woman aged 30 to 39 with acute COVID-19. Both conserved end residues are trimmed from each CDR3. Each record gives: D gene, V gene, CDR3 protein. D genes are given only for firm matches.

>NA|TRBV4-2
ASSQDVTATRGYT
>TRBD2|TRBV7-3
ASSNKKRGALIFTDTQY
>NA|TRBV10-3
AITGGNTEAF
>NA|TRBV29-1
SVTGGEAKNIQY
>NA|TRBV7-9
ASSLAGKAYEQY
>NA|TRBV19
ASSIGGYISLEAF
>NA|TRBV6-2/TRBV6-3
ASSSTVYEQY
>TRBD1|TRBV28
ASSRPGTVSRGYT
>TRBD1|TRBV5-1
ASRDRGSGETQY
>TRBD1|TRBV20-1
SASLQGVNQPQH
>TRBD2|TRBV5-1
ASTPSGGAADTQY
>TRBD2|TRBV12-3/TRBV12-4
ASSLKEGGTQY
>TRBD1|TRBV19
ASSKDRLGNQPQH
>NA|TRBV7-7
ASSSSGGQGLETQY
>NA|TRBV6-4
ASSDLNRAGGYT
>NA|TRBV5-1
ASSLAGGNTGELF
>TRBD1|TRBV6-5
ASRPGQGIPDEQF
>TRBD2|TRBV3-1/TRBV3-2
ASSQRAGGQETQY
>TRBD2|TRBV29-1
SVKDGGAISGELF
>NA|TRBV2
ASSDEGNVHT
>TRBD1|TRBV19
ASSIGSPGQVNQPQH
>NA|TRBV7-2
ASSLAGGYNEQF
>TRBD1|TRBV5-1
ASRAGQGNSPLH
>NA|TRBV7-3
ASNAVGGGLNQPQH
>TRBD2|TRBV10-3
AIRVPGLDVLSGELF
>NA|TRBV20-1
SASQGMNTEAF
>TRBD1|TRBV18
ASSPPGGMNTEAF
>NA|TRBV5-1
ASSSGFFSDTHEQY